This TCR beta chain was recorded in a study of cytomegalovirus exposure and HLA in healthy donors. It was with 60 Vbeta and 13 Jbeta primers that the PCR ran. Produced via immunoSEQ multiplex PCR; TCRdb's table is partial and in-frame only. Of roughly 150,000 clones listed, approximately 78% are singletons. This CDR3 contains 13 residues. In germline, CDR1 is MNHNS, CDR2 SASEGT. Trimming pared 3 bases from V and 2 bases from J, leaving 8 bases between. The gene calls are TRBV6-1 and TRBJ2-7, with D tentatively TRBD1 (6 bases). The source material was PBMCs. The TCR sequence derives from a male donor in good health and CMV-seronegative. The CDR3, as DNA: TGTGCCAGCAGTGATGGGACAACCTACGAGCAGTACTTC. Protein sequence: CASSDGTTYEQYF.